The rows below give T cell receptor beta chains drawn from one sample of a study of regulatory dendritic cells for organ transplantation. Produced via immunoSEQ multiplex PCR; TCRdb's table is partial and in-frame only. The sample has some 35,000 clones; approximately 90% are singletons. The material sequenced was naive CD8+ T cells from blood. These receptors were collected from a human donor in good health. Each CDR3 is given with its conserved first and last residue. The D gene is left open where the match is weak.

v_gene | d_gene | CDR3aa
TRBV15 | TRBD1 | CATSTGTVDTGELFF
TRBV5-4 | NA | CASSLGGSNGYTF
TRBV30 | NA | CAWTSDSYEQYF
TRBV7-9 | NA | CASETAPGNTIYF
TRBV5-4 | TRBD1 | CASSFSSGTEDLYGYTF
TRBV28 | NA | CASNQMTAIGYTQYF
TRBV4-3 | NA | CASSRNWGEAKNIQYF
TRBV28 | NA | CASRRQSLPYEQYF
TRBV10-3 | NA | CAISGTEETQYF
TRBV6-5 | TRBD1 | CASSLTGGIDTQYF
TRBV11-2 | NA | CASSLGFRTGQYF
TRBV4-3 | NA | CASSQVIPAEAFF
TRBV12-1 | NA | CASSFAIQTGIRTGELFF
TRBV18 | TRBD1 | CASSPGDRPLAGNTIYF
TRBV7-9 | NA | CASSLIVGREETQYF
TRBV5-4 | NA | CASSLEVNEQFF
TRBV5-4 | NA | CASSLLAEQYF
TRBV11-1 | NA | CASSLAFAGASGNTIYF
TRBV7-3 | TRBD2 | CASGGGLASTDTQYF
TRBV19 | NA | CASSISGSSYEQYF
TRBV5-4 | NA | CASSIGGPSYNEQFF
TRBV27 | NA | CASSLDTDSQSYEQYF
TRBV5-4 | TRBD2 | CASSLYGGAGTDTQYF
TRBV19 | NA | CASWSDENIQYF
TRBV27 | NA | CASSVDSREQYF
TRBV7-8 | TRBD1 | CASSPELDREDTEAFF
TRBV6-6 | NA | CASSYVRGEDEKLFF
TRBV19 | NA | CASGVVGSSYNEQFF
TRBV30 | NA | CALEGNEKLFF
TRBV27 | TRBD2 | CAGTRGALSGSYGEQFF
TRBV5-5 | TRBD1 | CASSVGTDYEQYF
TRBV7-3 | NA | CASSLTDAGNTEAFF
TRBV5-1 | NA | CASSLGGSSYNEQFF
TRBV4-1 | NA | CASSQLPPDPALREKLFF
TRBV4-3 | NA | CASSQVWDSPEETQYF
TRBV7-2 | TRBD1 | CASSLLQGAYNEQFF
TRBV6-5 | NA | CASHPGLSTDTQYF
TRBV30 | NA | CAWRGGLRYYGYTF
TRBV2 | NA | CASGQPSGQGGYEQFF
TRBV6-6 | NA | CAIDTGFAFF
TRBV4-1 | NA | CASSQGVGESEKLFF
TRBV19 | NA | CASTDTGHPGELFF
TRBV14 | NA | CASSQVYEGKYGYTF
TRBV9 | NA | CASSVGDSYEQYF
TRBV2 | NA | CASMERPLANTGELFF
TRBV7-9 | NA | CASSLPSAHEQFF
TRBV6-6 | NA | CASSYFGNTIYF
TRBV19 | NA | CASRDPYNEQFF
TRBV12-5 | NA | CASGLNGRDIQYF
TRBV9 | NA | CASSVVGASWETQYF
TRBV28 | TRBD1 | CASRYEGTGLNYEQYF
TRBV2 | TRBD1 | CASSYGQGAAQPQHF